Below, one T cell receptor beta chain is given with its context. The antigen remains undetermined. Profiled with immunoSEQ multiplex PCR; TCRdb holds only in-frame clones, not every one. The sample yields approximately 110,000 clones, roughly 90% seen once. The data were obtained in a study of T cell responses to AZD1222 COVID-19 vaccine. Study details: Second-dose intervals of approximately 4 or approximately 12 weeks were pooled. Study observations and caveats: There were vaccine-associated CD4 TCRs across spike, dominant at 160-218 and 743-854. Clonal diversity was possibly underestimated, and the donors were mostly white British, with more females. Within unmutated variant regions lay the reported targets of nearly half of spike-specific TCRs.

Germline V lookup: CDR1 SGHAT, CDR2 FQNNGV. Trimming at V came to 0 bases and at J to 8 bases, leaving 19 bases not matched to a gene. This CDR3 comprises 20 residues. The starting material was peripheral blood, obtained on day 0 of AZD1222 vaccination. The clonotype comes from an adult in good health. This chain links TRBV11-2 with TRBJ2-1, with 10 nucleotides matching TRBD2. CDR3 in amino acids: CASSLDIPPRTSGILYEQFF. The CDR3 nucleotides are TGTGCCAGCAGCTTAGATATCCCCCCCCGAACTAGCGGGATCCTATATGAGCAGTTCTTC.